Below, one T cell receptor beta chain is given with its context. J was trimmed by 1 base and V by 6 bases; bases with no gene match: 16. This CDR3 contains 18 residues. Germline CDR1 SNHLY, CDR2 FYNNEI. The data originate from a study of blood T cell repertoires in COVID-19. Method: immunoSEQ multiplex PCR; TCRdb's copy keeps in-frame clones and lacks some. The sample carries hundreds of thousands of clones, approximately 90% recorded once. The sample taken for sequencing was PBMCs or T cells enriched from blood (not recorded which). The source is a young woman with acute COVID-19. This chain connects TRBV2 to TRBJ1-1; the match to TRBD1 covers 8 bases. CDR3 amino acids: CASRLLRGTGPKNTEAFF. The CDR3 region has the DNA TGTGCCAGCAGACTACTAAGGGGGACAGGACCAAAGAACACTGAAGCTTTCTTT.